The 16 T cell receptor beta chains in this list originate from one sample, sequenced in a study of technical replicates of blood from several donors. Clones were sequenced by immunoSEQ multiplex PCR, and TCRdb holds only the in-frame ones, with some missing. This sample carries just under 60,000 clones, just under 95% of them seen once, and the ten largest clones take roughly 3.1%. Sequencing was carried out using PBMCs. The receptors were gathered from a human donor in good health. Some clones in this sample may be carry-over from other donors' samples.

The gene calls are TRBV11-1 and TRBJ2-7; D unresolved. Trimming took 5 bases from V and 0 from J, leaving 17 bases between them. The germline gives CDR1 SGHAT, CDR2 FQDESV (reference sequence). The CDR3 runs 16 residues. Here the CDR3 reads CASSVSRFPSSYEQYF. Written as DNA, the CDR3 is TGTGCCAGCAGCGTATCGAGGTTTCCGAGCTCCTACGAGCAGTACTTC.

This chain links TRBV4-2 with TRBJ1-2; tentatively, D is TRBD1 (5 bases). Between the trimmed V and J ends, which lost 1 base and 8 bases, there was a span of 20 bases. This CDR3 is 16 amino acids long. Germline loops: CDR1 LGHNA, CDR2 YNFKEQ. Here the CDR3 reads CASSQGLPGIGGGYTF. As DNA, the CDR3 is TGTGCCAGCAGCCAAGGACTTCCAGGGATCGGGGGGGGCTACACCTTC.

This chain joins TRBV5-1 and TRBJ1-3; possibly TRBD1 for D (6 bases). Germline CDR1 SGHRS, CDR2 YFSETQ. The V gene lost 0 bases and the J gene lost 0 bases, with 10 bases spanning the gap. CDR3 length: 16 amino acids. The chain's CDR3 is CASSLVGTLSGNTIYF. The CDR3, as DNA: TGCGCCAGCAGCTTGGTCGGGACACTCTCTGGAAACACCATATATTTT. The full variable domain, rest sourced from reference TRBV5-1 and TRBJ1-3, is KAGVTQTPRYLIKTRGQQVTLSCSPISGHRSVSWYQQTPGQGLQFLFEYFSETQRNKGNFPGRFSGRQFSNSRSEMNVSTLELGDSALYLCASSLVGTLSGNTIYFGEGSWLTVV.

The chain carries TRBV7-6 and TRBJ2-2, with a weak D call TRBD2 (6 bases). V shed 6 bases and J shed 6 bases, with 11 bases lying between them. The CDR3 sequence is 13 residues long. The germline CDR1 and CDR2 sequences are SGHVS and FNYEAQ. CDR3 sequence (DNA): TGTGCCAGCAGTCCCGGGAGCTCCGGGGAGCTGTTTTTT. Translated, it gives CASSPGSSGELFF.

In DNA form, the CDR3 reads TGTGCCAGCAGCTTGGAAATAGGGAGGGAGACCCAGTACTTC. Protein sequence: CASSLEIGRETQYF. The V call is TRBV5-5, the J call TRBJ2-5, with TRBD2 as a possible D gene (6 bases). The CDR3 has 14 amino acids. Germline V lookup: CDR1 SGHKS, CDR2 YYEKEE (reference sequence). V was clipped by 0 bases and J by 5 bases, with 11 bases between them.

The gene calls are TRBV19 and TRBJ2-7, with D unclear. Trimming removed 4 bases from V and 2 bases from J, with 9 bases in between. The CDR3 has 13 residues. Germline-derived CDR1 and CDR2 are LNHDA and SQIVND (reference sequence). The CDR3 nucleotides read TGTGCCAGTAGTAAAACGGAGACCTACGAGCAGTACTTC. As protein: CASSKTETYEQYF.

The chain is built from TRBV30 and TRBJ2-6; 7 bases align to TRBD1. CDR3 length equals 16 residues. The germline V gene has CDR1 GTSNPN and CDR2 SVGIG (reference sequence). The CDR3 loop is CASLGQIVSGANVLTF. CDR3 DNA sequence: TGTGCTTCCCTGGGACAGATAGTCTCTGGGGCCAACGTCCTGACTTTC. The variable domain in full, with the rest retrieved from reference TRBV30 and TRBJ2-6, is SQTIHQWPATLVQPVGSPLSLECTVEGTSNPNLYWYRQAAGRGLQLLFYSVGIGQISSEVPQNLSASRPQDRQFILSSKKLLLSDSGFYLCASLGQIVSGANVLTFGAGSRLTVL.

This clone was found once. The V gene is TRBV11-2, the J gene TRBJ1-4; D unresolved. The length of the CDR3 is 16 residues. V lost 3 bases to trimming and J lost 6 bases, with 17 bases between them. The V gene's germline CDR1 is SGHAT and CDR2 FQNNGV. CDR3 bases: TGTGCCAGCAGCTTGCGGCCGGGGAGGTGGGATGAAAAACTGTTTTTT. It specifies CASSLRPGRWDEKLFF.

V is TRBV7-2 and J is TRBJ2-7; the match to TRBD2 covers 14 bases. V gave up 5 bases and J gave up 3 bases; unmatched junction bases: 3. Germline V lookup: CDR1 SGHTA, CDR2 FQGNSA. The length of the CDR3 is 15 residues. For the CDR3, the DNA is TGTGCCAGCAGCCCGGGACTAGCGGGAGTCTACGAGCAGTACTTC. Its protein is CASSPGLAGVYEQYF.

The CDR3 bases are TGTGCCAGCAGCATTCCCAGGGTAGGGTCCTACAATGAGCAGTTCTTC. Its protein product is CASSIPRVGSYNEQFF. The chain uses TRBV27 and TRBJ2-1; D perhaps matches TRBD1 (5 bases). The V gene lost 6 bases and the J gene lost 1 base, with 16 bases spanning the gap. The CDR3 sequence is 16 residues long. Germline CDR1 is MNHEY and CDR2 is SMNVEV (reference sequence).

CDR3 in DNA: TGTGCCAGCAGCCCACGGACTAGCGGGAGGGCCATACAGACCCAGTACTTC. Amino acid sequence: CASSPRTSGRAIQTQYF. The V call is TRBV5-6, the J call TRBJ2-5, with TRBD2 matching 15 bases. The CDR3 has 17 residues. Germline V gene sequence: CDR1 SGHDT, CDR2 YYEEEE. Trimming at V came to 4 bases and at J to 6 bases, leaving 10 bases not matched to a gene.

In DNA form, the CDR3 reads TGTGCCAGGAGCCGGACAGGGGATGGCTACACCTTC. Its protein is CARSRTGDGYTF. The chain employs TRBV6-6 and TRBJ1-2, with 9 bases that match TRBD1. Trimming removed 9 bases from V and 6 bases from J; junction bases left unmatched: 5. Germline loops: CDR1 MNHNY, CDR2 SVGAGI (reference sequence). This CDR3 contains 12 residues.

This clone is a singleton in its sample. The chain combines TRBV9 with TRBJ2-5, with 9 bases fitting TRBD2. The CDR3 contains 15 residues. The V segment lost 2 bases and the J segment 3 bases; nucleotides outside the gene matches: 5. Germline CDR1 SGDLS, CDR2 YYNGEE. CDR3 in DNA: TGTGCCAGCAGCGTCGGACTAGCGATAAAAGAGACCCAGTACTTC. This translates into CASSVGLAIKETQYF.

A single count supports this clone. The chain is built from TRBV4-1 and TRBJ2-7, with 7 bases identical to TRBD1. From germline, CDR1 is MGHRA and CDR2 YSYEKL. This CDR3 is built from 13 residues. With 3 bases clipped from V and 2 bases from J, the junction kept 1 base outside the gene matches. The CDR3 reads CASSQDRTYEQYF. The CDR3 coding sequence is TGCGCCAGCAGCCAGGACAGGACCTACGAGCAGTACTTC.

In DNA, the CDR3 is TGTGCCAGCAGAGGGACACGCCAGCAGCCCCAGCATTTT. Protein sequence: CASRGTRQQPQHF. The V gene is TRBV2, the J gene TRBJ1-5; D perhaps matches TRBD1 (6 bases). The ends were cut back, 6 bases at V and 7 bases at J, with 13 bases in the middle. CDR3 length: 13 residues. Germline values: CDR1 SNHLY, CDR2 FYNNEI.

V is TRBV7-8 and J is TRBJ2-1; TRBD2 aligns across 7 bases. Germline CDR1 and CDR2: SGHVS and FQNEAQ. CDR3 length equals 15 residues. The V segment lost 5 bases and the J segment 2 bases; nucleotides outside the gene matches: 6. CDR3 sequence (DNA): TGTGCCAGCAGCACCGGGACTAACGCCTACAATGAGCAGTTCTTC. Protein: CASSTGTNAYNEQFF.